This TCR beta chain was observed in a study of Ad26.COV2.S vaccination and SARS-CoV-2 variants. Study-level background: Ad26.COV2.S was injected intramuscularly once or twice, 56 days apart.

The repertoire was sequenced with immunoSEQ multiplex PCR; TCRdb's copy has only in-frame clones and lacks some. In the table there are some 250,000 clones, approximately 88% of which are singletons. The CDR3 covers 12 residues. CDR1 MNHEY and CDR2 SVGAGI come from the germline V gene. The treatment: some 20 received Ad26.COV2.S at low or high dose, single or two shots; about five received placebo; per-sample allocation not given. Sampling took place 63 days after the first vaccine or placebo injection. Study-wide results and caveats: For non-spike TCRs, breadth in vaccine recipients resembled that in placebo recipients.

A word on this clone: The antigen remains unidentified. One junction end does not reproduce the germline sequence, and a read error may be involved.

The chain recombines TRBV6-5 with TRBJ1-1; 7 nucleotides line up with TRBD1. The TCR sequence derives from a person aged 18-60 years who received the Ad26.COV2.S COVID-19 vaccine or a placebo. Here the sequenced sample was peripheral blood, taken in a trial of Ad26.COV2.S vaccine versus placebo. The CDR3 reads CASSYSAGGLSF. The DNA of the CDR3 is TGTGCCAGCAGTTATTCGGCAGGGGGGCTTTCGTTT.